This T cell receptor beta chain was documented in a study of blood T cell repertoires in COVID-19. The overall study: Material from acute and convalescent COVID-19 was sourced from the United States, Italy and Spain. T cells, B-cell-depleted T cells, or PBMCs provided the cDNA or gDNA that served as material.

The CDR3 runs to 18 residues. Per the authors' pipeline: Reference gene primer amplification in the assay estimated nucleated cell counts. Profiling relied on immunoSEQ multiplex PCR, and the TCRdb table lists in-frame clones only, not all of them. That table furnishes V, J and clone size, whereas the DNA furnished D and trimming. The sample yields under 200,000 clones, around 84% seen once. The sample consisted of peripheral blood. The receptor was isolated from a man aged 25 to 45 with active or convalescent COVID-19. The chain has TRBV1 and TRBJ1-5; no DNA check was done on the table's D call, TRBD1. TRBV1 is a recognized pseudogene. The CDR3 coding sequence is TGCACCAGCAGCCAAGATCTTGGGCATGGTGATATATTTCAGCCCCAGCATTTT. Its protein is CTSSQDLGHGDIFQPQHF.